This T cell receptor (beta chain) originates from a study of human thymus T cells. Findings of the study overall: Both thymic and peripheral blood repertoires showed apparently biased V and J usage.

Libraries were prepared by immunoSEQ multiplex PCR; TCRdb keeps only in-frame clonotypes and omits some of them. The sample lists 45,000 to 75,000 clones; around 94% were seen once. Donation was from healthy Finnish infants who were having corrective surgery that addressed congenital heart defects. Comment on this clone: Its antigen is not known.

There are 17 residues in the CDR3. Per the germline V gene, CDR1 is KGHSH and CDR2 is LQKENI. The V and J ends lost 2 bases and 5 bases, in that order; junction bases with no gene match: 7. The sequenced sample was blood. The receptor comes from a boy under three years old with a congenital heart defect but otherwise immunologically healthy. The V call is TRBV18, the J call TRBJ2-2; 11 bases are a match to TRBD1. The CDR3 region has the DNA TGTGCCAGCTCACCAGCCTCGGACAGGGGGCAAACCGGGGAGCTGTTTTTT. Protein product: CASSPASDRGQTGELFF.